The rows below give T cell receptor beta chains drawn from one sample of a study of immune evolution from preneoplasia to lung adenocarcinoma. Sequencing used immunoSEQ multiplex PCR; TCRdb keeps in-frame clones, though not all of them. The repertoire holds about 6,600 clones, with 77% as singletons. The specimen sequenced was FFPE lung adenocarcinoma in situ tissue. These receptor sequences come from a person aged 55-80 years with lung adenocarcinoma. Each CDR3 is given with its conserved first and last residue. Fields, in order: J gene, V gene, clone size, CDR3 protein. Where a row states a size, it is once, few, many or the class of an expanded clone; other rows omit it.

j_gene: TRBJ2-3
v_gene: TRBV2
abundance: .
CDR3aa: CASSDRSADTQYF

j_gene: TRBJ2-5
v_gene: TRBV5-4
abundance: .
CDR3aa: CASSPNVETQYF

j_gene: TRBJ2-3
v_gene: TRBV6-6
abundance: .
CDR3aa: CASSYTGLITDTQYF

j_gene: TRBJ2-5
v_gene: TRBV11-2
abundance: .
CDR3aa: CASSPERDQETQYF

j_gene: TRBJ2-5
v_gene: TRBV5-4
abundance: .
CDR3aa: CASSLASTRQETQYF

j_gene: .
v_gene: TRBV28
abundance: once
CDR3aa: CASNSLAGVNEQYF

j_gene: TRBJ1-4
v_gene: TRBV10-2
abundance: .
CDR3aa: CASRDRGREKLFF

j_gene: TRBJ1-1
v_gene: TRBV25-1
abundance: few
CDR3aa: CASSESYRAFF

j_gene: TRBJ1-2
v_gene: TRBV29-1
abundance: .
CDR3aa: CSAISTDHYGYTF

j_gene: TRBJ2-4
v_gene: TRBV5-1
abundance: .
CDR3aa: CASSPGSDLPIQYF

j_gene: TRBJ2-7
v_gene: TRBV28
abundance: once
CDR3aa: CASSFGVSYEQYF

j_gene: TRBJ2-3
v_gene: TRBV18
abundance: .
CDR3aa: CASSPGTSGGADTQYF

j_gene: TRBJ1-1
v_gene: TRBV6-1
abundance: .
CDR3aa: CASSPNWGEAFF

j_gene: TRBJ1-2
v_gene: TRBV6-1
abundance: .
CDR3aa: CASSDGPGIYGYTF

j_gene: TRBJ2-7
v_gene: TRBV28
abundance: .
CDR3aa: CASSLVGSPYEQYF

j_gene: TRBJ2-5
v_gene: TRBV2
abundance: .
CDR3aa: CASSLDSRGGETQYF

j_gene: TRBJ2-1
v_gene: TRBV13
abundance: once
CDR3aa: CASSWRLANRAGEQFF

j_gene: TRBJ1-2
v_gene: TRBV15
abundance: .
CDR3aa: CATSRVGGDYGYTF

j_gene: TRBJ1-2
v_gene: TRBV9
abundance: .
CDR3aa: CASSPTTGGKGFDGYTF

j_gene: TRBJ2-2
v_gene: TRBV6-4
abundance: .
CDR3aa: CASSEQGQGTGELFF

j_gene: TRBJ2-7
v_gene: TRBV7-8
abundance: few
CDR3aa: CASSLGQIYEQYF

j_gene: TRBJ2-5
v_gene: TRBV7-3
abundance: .
CDR3aa: CASSLGSTDQETQYF

j_gene: TRBJ2-1
v_gene: TRBV6-5
abundance: .
CDR3aa: CASSGTSGDNEQFF

j_gene: TRBJ1-2
v_gene: TRBV6-1
abundance: .
CDR3aa: CASSEQVYFSGYTF

j_gene: TRBJ1-1
v_gene: TRBV30
abundance: .
CDR3aa: CAWDPTELMNTEAFF

j_gene: TRBJ2-7
v_gene: TRBV7-9
abundance: .
CDR3aa: CASSLGRGESYEQYF

j_gene: TRBJ1-6
v_gene: TRBV9
abundance: .
CDR3aa: CASSATGSTSPLHF

j_gene: TRBJ1-4
v_gene: TRBV7-2
abundance: few
CDR3aa: CASSPGQGAEEKLFF

j_gene: TRBJ1-2
v_gene: TRBV5-1
abundance: once
CDR3aa: CASSAGHLANYGYTF

j_gene: TRBJ1-1
v_gene: TRBV18
abundance: .
CDR3aa: CATQDKGGVMNTEAFF

j_gene: TRBJ1-1
v_gene: TRBV5-8
abundance: .
CDR3aa: CASSLEGNRNTEAFF

j_gene: TRBJ2-5
v_gene: TRBV7-3
abundance: once
CDR3aa: CASSLGQGLQETQYF

j_gene: TRBJ1-1
v_gene: TRBV5-4
abundance: .
CDR3aa: CASSSRDRNTEAFF

j_gene: TRBJ2-2
v_gene: TRBV19
abundance: .
CDR3aa: CASSSRTGRELFF

j_gene: TRBJ1-4
v_gene: TRBV6-1
abundance: .
CDR3aa: CASRTSATNEKLFF

j_gene: TRBJ2-5
v_gene: TRBV18
abundance: .
CDR3aa: CASSPSFFRGEETQYF

j_gene: TRBJ1-1
v_gene: TRBV2
abundance: .
CDR3aa: CASMGPGQGAEAFF

j_gene: TRBJ1-1
v_gene: TRBV19
abundance: .
CDR3aa: CASSLDLDTEAFF

j_gene: TRBJ1-5
v_gene: TRBV7-9
abundance: .
CDR3aa: CASSPGGQPQHF

j_gene: TRBJ2-7
v_gene: TRBV5-4
abundance: few
CDR3aa: CASSPTRTASYEQYF